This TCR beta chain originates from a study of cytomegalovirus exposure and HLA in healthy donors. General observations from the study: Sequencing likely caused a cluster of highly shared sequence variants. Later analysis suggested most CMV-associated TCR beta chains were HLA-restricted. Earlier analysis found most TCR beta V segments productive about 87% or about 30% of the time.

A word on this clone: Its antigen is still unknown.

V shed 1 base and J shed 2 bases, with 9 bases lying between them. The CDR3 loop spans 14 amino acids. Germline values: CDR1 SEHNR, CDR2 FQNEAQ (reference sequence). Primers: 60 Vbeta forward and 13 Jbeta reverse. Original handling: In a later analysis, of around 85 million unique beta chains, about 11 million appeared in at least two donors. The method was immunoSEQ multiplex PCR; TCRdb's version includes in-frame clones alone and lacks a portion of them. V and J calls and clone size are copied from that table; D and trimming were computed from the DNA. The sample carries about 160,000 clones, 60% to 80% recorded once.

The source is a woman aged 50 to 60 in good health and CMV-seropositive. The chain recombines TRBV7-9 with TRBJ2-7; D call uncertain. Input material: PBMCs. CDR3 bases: TGTGCCAGCAGCTTAGACTCAAGCCCCTACGAGCAGTACTTC. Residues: CASSLDSSPYEQYF.